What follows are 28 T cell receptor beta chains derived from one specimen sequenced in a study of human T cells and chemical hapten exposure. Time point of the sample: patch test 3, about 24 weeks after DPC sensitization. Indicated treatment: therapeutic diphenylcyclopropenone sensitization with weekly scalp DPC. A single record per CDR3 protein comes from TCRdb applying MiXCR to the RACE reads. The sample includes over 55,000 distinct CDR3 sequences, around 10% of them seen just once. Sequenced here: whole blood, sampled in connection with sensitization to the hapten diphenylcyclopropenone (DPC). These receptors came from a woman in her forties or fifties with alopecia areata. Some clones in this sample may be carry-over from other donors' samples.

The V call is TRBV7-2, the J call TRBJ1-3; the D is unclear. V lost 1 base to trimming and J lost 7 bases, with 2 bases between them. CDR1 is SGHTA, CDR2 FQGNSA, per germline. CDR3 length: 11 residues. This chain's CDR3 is CASSLGNTIYF. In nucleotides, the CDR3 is TGTGCCAGCAGCTTAGGGAACACCATATATTTT.

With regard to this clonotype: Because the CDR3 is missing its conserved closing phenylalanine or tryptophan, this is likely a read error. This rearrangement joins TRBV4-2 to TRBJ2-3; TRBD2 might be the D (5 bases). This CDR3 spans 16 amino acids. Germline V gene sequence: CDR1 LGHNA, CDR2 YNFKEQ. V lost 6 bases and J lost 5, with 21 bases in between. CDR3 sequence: CASRGRASLFGDTQYL. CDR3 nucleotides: TGTGCCAGCAGGGGAAGGGCTAGCCTGTTCGGAGATACGCAGTATCTT.

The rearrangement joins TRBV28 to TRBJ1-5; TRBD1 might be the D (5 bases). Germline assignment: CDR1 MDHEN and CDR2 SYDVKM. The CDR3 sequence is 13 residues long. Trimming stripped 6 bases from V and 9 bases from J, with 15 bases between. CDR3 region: CASSFGGFPPQHF. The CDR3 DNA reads TGTGCCAGCAGCTTTGGGGGTTTTCCGCCCCAGCATTTT. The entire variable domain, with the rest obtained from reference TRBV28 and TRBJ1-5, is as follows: DVKVTQSSRYLVKRTGEKVFLECVQDMDHENMFWYRQDPGLGLRLIYFSYDVKMKEKGDIPEGYSVSREKKERFSLILESASTNQTSMYLCASSFGGFPPQHFGDGTRLSIL.

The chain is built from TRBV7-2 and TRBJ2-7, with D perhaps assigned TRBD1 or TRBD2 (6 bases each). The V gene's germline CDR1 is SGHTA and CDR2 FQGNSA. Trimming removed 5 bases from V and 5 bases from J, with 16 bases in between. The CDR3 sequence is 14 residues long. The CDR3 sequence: CASSTRPGGDEQYF. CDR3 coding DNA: TGTGCCAGCAGCACCCGACCCGGGGGCGACGAGCAGTACTTC.

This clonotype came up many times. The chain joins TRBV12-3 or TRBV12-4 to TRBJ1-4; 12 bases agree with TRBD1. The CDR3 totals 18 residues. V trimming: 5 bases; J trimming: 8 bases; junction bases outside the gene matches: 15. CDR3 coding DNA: TGTGCCAGCAGTCCCTCCGGGACAGGGGGCGTAAGGGGCGAAAAACTGTTTTTT. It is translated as CASSPSGTGGVRGEKLFF.

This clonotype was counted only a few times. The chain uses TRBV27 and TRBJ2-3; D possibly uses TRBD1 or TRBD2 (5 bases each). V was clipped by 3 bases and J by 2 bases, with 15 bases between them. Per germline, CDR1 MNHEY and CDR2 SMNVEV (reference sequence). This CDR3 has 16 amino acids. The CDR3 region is CASSFLGGVNTDTQYF. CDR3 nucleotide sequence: TGTGCCAGCAGTTTTCTTGGGGGAGTTAACACAGATACGCAGTATTTT.

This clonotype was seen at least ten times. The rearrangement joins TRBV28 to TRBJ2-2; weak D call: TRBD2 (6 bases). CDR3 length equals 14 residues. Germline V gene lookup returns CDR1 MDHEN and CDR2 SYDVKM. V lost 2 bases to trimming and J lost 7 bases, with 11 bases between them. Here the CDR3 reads CASSLAGFGGELFF. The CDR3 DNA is TGTGCCAGCAGTTTAGCGGGGTTTGGCGGGGAGCTGTTTTTT.

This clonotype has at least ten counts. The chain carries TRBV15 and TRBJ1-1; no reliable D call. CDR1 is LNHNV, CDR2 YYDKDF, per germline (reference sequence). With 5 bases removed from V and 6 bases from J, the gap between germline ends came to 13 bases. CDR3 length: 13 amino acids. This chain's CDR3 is CATSEKSTSEAFF. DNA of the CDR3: TGTGCCACCAGCGAAAAGAGTACCTCTGAAGCTTTCTTT.

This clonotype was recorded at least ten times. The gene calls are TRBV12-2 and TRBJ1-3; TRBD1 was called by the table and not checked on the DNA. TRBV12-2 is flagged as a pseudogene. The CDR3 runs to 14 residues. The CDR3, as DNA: TGTGCAAGTCGCGTAGACAGGGGAGGAAACACCATATATTTT. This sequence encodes CASRVDRGGNTIYF.

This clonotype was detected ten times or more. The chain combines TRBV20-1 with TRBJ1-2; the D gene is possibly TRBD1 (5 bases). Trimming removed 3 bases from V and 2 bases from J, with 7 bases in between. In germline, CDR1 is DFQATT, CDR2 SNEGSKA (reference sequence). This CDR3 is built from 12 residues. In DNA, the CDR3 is TGCAGTGCTAGGCAGGGAAACTATGGCTACACCTTC. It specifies CSARQGNYGYTF.

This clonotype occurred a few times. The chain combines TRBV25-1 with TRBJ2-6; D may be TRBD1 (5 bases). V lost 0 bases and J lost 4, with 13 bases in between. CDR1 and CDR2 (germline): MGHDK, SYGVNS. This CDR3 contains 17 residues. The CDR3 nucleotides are TGTGCCAGCAGTGAATATGGGGCAACTAACGGGGCCAACGTCCTGACTTTC. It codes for CASSEYGATNGANVLTF.

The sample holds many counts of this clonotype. The CDR3, as DNA: TGTGCCAGCAGCGTTTCTGGGGCCAACGTCCTGACTTTC. Amino acid sequence: CASSVSGANVLTF. V and J are TRBV9 and TRBJ2-6; no definite D call. This CDR3 has 13 amino acids. V shed 2 bases and J shed 1 base, with 1 base lying between them. Per germline, CDR1 SGDLS and CDR2 YYNGEE.

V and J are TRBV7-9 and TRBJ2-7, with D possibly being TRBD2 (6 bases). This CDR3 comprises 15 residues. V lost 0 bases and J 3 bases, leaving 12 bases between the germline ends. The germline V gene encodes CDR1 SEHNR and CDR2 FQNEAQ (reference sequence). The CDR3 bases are TGTGCCAGCAGCTTAGCGGCGGGGAGCCTCTACGAGCAGTACTTC. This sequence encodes CASSLAAGSLYEQYF.

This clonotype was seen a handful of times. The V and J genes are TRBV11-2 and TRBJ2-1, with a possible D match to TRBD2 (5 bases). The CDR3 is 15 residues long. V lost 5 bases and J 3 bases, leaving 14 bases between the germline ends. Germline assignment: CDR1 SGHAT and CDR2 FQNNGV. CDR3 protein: CASSPDPGNYNEQFF. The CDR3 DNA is TGTGCCAGCAGCCCCGACCCCGGGAACTACAATGAGCAGTTCTTC. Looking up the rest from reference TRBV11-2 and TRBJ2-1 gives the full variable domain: EAGVAQSPRYKIIEKRQSVAFWCNPISGHATLYWYQQILGQGPKLLIQFQNNGVVDDSQLPKDRFSAERLKGVDSTLKIQPAKLEDSAVYLCASSPDPGNYNEQFFGPGTRLTVL.

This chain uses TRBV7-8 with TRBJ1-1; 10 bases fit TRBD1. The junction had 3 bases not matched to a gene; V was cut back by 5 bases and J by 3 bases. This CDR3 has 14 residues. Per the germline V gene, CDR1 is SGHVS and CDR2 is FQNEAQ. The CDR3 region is CASSTGQGYTEAFF. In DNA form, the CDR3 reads TGTGCCAGCAGCACGGGACAGGGGTACACTGAAGCTTTCTTT.

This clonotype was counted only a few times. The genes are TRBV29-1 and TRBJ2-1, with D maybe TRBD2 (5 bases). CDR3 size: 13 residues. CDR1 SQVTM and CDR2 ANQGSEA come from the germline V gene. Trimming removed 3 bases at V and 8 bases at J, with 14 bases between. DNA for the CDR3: TGCAGCGTTGACTCCGGGAAATTCGATGAGCAGTTCTTC. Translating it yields CSVDSGKFDEQFF.

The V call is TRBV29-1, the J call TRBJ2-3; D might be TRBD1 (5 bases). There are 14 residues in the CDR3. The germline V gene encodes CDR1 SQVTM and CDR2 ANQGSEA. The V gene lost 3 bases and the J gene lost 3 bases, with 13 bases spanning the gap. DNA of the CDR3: TGCAGCGTTGATGAATCAAGGGGAACAGATACGCAGTATTTT. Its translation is CSVDESRGTDTQYF.

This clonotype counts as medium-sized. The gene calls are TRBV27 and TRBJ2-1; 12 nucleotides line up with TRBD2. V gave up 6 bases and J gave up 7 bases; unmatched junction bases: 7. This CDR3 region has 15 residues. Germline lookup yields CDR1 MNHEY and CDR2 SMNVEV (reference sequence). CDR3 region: CASRPRTSGMNEQFF. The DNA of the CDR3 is TGTGCCAGCAGACCTAGGACTAGCGGGATGAATGAGCAGTTCTTC.

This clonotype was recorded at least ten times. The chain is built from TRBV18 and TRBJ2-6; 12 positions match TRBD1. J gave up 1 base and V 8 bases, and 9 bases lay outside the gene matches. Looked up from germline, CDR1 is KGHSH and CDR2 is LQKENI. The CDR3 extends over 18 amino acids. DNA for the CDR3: TGTGCCAGCCATGGTGCGGGACAGGGGGCGTCTGGGGCCAACGTCCTGACTTTC. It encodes CASHGAGQGASGANVLTF.

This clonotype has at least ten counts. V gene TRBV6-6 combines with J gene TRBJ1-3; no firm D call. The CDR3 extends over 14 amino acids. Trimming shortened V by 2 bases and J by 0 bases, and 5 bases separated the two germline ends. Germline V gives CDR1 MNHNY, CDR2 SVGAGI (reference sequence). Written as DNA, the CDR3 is TGTGCCAGCAGTTACGGGAGCTCTGGAAACACCATATATTTT. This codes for CASSYGSSGNTIYF.

The CDR3 region has the DNA TGTGCCAGCAGGATGGACAGGACCGACACTGAAGCTTTCTTT. It specifies CASRMDRTDTEAFF. V is TRBV6-2 or TRBV6-3 and J is TRBJ1-1; 7 bases fit TRBD1. Germline V CDR1 and CDR2: MNHEY, SVGEGT. The CDR3 sequence is 14 residues long. V shed 6 bases, J shed 3 bases, and the junction held 7 bases outside the gene matches.

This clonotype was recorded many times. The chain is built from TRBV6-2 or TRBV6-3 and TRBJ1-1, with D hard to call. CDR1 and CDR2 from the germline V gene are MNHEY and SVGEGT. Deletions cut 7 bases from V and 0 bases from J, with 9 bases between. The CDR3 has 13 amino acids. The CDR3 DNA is TGTGCCAGCATTCTTGGGGTGAACACTGAAGCTTTCTTT. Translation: CASILGVNTEAFF.

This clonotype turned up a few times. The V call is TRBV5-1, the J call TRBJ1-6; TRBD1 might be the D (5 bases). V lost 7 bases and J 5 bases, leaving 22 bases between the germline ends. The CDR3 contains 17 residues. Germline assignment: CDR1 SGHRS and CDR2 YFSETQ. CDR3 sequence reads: CASPYPREGEDNSPLHF. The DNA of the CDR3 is TGCGCCAGCCCATACCCACGGGAAGGGGAGGATAATTCACCCCTCCACTTT.

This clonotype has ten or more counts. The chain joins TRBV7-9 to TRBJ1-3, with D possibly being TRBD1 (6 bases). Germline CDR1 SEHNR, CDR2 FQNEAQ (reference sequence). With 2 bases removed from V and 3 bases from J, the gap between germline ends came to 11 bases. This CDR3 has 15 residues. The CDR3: CASSLQGTVGNTIYF. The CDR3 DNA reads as TGTGCCAGCAGCTTACAGGGGACGGTTGGAAACACCATATATTTT.

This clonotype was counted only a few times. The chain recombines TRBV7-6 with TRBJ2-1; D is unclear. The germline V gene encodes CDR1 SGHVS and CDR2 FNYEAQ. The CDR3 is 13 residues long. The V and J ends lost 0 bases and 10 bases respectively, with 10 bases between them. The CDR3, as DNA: TGTGCCAGCAGCTTAGCATCGTCGCTCGAGCAGTTCTTC. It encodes CASSLASSLEQFF.

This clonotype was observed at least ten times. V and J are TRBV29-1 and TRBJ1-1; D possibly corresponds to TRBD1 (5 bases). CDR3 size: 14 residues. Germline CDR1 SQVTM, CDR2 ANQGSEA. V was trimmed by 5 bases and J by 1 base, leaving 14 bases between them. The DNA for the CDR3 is TGCAGCGTTTCGGGGCGGTTTGCGAACACTGAAGCTTTCTTT. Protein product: CSVSGRFANTEAFF.

CDR3 sequence (DNA): TGTGCCAGCAGTTTAGATGGAGGGTACGAGCAGTACTTC. Amino acids: CASSLDGGYEQYF. This chain links TRBV12-3 or TRBV12-4 with TRBJ2-7, with D perhaps TRBD2 (6 bases). The ends were cut back, 1 base at V and 4 bases at J, with 8 bases in the middle. The CDR3 runs to 13 residues.

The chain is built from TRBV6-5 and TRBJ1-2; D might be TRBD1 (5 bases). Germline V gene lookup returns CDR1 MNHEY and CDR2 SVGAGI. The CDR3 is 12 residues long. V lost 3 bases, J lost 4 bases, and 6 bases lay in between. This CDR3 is CASSYRGYGYTF. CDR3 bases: TGTGCCAGCAGTTATAGGGGCTATGGCTACACCTTC.